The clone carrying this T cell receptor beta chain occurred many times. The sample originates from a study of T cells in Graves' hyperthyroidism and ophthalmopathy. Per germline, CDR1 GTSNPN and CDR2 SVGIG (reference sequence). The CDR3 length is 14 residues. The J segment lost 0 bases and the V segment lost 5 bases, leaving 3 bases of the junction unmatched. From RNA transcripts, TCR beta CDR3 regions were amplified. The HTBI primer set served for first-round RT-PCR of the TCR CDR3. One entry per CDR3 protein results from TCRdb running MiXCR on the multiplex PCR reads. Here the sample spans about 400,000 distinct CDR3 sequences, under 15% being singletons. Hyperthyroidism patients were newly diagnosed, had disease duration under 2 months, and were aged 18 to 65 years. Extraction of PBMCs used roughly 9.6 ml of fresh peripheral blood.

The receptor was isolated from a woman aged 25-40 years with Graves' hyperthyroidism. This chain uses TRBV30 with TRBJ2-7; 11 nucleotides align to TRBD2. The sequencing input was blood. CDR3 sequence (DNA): TGTGCCTGGTCCGGGACTAGCGGCTCCTACGAGCAGTACTTC. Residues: CAWSGTSGSYEQYF.